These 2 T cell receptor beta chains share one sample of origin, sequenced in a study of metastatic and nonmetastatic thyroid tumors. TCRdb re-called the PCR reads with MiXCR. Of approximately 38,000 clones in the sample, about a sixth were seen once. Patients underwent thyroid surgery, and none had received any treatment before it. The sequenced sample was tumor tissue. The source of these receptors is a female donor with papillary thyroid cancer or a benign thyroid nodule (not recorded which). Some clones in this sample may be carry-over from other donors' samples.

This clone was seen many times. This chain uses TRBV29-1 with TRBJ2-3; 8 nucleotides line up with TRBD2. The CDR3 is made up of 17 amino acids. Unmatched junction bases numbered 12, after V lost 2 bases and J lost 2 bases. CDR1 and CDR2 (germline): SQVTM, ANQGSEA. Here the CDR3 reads CSVEWVFGAGVTDTQYF. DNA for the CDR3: TGCAGCGTTGAATGGGTTTTTGGAGCGGGGGTCACAGATACGCAGTATTTT.

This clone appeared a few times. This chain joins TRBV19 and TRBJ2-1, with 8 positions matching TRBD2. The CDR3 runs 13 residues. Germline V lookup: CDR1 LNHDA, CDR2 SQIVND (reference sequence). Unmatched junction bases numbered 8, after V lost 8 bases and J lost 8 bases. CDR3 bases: TGTGCCAGTCAGCGGGAGCCGTGGGATGAGCAGTTCTTC. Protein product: CASQREPWDEQFF.